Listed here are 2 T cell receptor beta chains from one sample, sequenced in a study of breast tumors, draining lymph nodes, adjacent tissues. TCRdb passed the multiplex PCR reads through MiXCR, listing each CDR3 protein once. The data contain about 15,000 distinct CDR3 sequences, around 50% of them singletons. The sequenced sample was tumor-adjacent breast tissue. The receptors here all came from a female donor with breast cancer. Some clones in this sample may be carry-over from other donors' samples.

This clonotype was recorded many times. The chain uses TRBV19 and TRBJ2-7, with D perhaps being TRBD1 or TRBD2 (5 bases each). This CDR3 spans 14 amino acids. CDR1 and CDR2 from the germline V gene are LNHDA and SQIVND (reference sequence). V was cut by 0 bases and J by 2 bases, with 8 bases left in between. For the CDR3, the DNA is TGTGCCAGTAGTATAGAATCGGGACCCTACGAGCAGTACTTC. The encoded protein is CASSIESGPYEQYF.

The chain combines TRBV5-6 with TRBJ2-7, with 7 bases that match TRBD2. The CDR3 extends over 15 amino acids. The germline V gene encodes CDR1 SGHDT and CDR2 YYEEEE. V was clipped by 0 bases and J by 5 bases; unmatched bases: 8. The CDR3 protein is CASSLVGGEGNEQYF. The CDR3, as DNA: TGTGCCAGCAGCTTGGTGGGAGGGGAAGGTAACGAGCAGTACTTC.